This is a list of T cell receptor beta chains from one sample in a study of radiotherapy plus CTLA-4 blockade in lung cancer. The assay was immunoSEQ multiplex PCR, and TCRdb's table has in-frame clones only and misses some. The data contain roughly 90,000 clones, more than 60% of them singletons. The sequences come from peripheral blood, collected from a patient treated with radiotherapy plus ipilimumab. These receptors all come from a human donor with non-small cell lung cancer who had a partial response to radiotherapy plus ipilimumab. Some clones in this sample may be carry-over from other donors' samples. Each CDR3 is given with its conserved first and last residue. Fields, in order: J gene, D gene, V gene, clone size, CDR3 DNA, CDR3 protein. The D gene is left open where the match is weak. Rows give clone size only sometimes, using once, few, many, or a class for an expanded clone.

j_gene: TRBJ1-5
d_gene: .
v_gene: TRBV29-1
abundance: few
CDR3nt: TGCAGCGTCGAAACAGGGCAAGGACAGCCCCAGCATTTT
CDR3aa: CSVETGQGQPQHF

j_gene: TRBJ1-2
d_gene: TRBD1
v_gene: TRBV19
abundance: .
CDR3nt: TGTGCCAGTAGTGCCCCCGACAGGGGGCAGAATGGCTACACCTTC
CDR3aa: CASSAPDRGQNGYTF

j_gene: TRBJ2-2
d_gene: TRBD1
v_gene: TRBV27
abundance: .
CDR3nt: TGTGCCAGCAGTCCAACAGGGGCCGGGGAGCTGTTTTTT
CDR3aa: CASSPTGAGELFF

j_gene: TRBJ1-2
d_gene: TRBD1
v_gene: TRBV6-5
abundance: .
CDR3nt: TGTGCCAGCAAGGACAGGACCCGATATGGCTACACCTTC
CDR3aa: CASKDRTRYGYTF

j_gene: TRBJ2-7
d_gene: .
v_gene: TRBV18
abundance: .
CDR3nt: TGTGCCAGCTCACCGGGACTTCTCTACGAGCAGTACTTC
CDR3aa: CASSPGLLYEQYF

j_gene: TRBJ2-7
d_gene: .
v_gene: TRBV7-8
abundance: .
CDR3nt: TGTGCCAGCAGCTTAGGGCGGAGGGCCTACGAGCAGTACTTC
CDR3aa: CASSLGRRAYEQYF

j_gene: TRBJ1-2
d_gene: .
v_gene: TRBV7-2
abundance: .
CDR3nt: TGTGCCAGCAGCTTTAACAATAACTATGGCTACACCTTC
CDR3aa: CASSFNNNYGYTF

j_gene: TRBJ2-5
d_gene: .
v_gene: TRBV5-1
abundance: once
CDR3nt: TGCGCCAGCAGCCCTAACACGGGTAAAGAGACCCAGTACTTC
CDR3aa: CASSPNTGKETQYF

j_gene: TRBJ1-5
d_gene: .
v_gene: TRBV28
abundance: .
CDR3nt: TGTGCCAGCAGTCAAGGTCAGGCCTTGAATCAGCCCCAGCATTTT
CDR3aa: CASSQGQALNQPQHF

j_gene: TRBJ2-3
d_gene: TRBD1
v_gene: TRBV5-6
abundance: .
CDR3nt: TGTGCCAGCAGCCCGACAGGGGCAGATACGCAGTATTTT
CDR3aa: CASSPTGADTQYF

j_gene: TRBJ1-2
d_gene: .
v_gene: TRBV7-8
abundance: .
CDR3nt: TGTGCCAGCAGCTCCGTCCGGGGGTTATATGGCTACACCTTC
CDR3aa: CASSSVRGLYGYTF

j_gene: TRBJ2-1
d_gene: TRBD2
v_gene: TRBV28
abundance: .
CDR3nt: TGTGCCAGCAGTTTTGGGACTAGCGGGAACAATGAGCAGTTCTTC
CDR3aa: CASSFGTSGNNEQFF

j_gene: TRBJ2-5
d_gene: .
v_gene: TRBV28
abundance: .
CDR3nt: TGTGCCAGCAGTGGCGGCGGGATCGAGACCCAGTACTTC
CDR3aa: CASSGGGIETQYF

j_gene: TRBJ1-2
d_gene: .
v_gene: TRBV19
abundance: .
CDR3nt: TGTGCCAGTAGTAATGAGGTCAGCTATGGCTACACCTTC
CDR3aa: CASSNEVSYGYTF

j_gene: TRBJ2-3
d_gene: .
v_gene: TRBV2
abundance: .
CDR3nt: TGTGCCAGCAGAGTAGCGGAGGGCACAGATACGCAGTATTTT
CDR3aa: CASRVAEGTDTQYF

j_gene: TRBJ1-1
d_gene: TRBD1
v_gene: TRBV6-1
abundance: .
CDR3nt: TGTGCCAGCGGGACAGGGGGCCTCACTGAAGCTTTCTTT
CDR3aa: CASGTGGLTEAFF

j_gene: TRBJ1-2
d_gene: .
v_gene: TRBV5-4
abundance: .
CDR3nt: TGTGCCAGCAGCCTAAACAGCTATGGCTACACCTTC
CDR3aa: CASSLNSYGYTF

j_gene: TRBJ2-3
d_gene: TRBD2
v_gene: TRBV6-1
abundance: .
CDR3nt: TGTGCCAGCAGCCCGTGGGGGGGGAGGACAGATACGCAGTATTTT
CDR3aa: CASSPWGGRTDTQYF

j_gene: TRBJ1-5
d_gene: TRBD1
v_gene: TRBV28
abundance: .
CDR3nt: TGTGCCAGCAGTCCAAGACAGGGGGCAGGCAATCAGCCCCAGCATTTT
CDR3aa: CASSPRQGAGNQPQHF

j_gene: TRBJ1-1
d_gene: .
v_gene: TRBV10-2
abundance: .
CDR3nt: TGCGCCAGCAGTGAGTCTCCCGCTGAAGCTTTCTTT
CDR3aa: CASSESPAEAFF

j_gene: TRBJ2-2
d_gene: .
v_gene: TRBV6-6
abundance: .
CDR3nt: TGTGCCAGCAGCCGCCAGGAGGAGCTGTTTTTT
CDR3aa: CASSRQEELFF

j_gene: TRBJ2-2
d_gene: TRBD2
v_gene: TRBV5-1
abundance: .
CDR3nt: TGCGCCAGCGGAAGCCGGGGACTAGCGATGAACACCGGGGAGCTGTTTTTT
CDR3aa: CASGSRGLAMNTGELFF

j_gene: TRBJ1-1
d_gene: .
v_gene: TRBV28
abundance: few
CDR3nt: TGTGCCAGCCTTCTCCCGAACACTGAAGCTTTCTTT
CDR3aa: CASLLPNTEAFF

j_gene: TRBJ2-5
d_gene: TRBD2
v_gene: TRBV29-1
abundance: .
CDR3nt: TGCAGCGTTGAAGTCACATATCTAGCGGGGGGGAAGGGGACCCAGTACTTC
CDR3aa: CSVEVTYLAGGKGTQYF

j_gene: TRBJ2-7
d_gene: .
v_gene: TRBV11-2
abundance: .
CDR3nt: TGTGCCAGCAGCACCGGCGCAGGGATGTACGAGCAGTACTTC
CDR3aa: CASSTGAGMYEQYF

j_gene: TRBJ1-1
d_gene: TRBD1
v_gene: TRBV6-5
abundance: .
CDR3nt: TGTGCCAGCAGTTACAACAGGGGGCAAGTCACTGAAGCTTTCTTT
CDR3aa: CASSYNRGQVTEAFF

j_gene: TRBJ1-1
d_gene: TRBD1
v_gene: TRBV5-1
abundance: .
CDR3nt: TGCGCCAGCAGCTTGGAAGGGGCGGACAGGGGCACTGAAGCTTTCTTT
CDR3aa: CASSLEGADRGTEAFF

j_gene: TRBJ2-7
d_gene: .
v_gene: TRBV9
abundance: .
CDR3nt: TGTGCCAGCAGCGAAGACATAAACTCCTACGAGCAGTACTTC
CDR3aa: CASSEDINSYEQYF